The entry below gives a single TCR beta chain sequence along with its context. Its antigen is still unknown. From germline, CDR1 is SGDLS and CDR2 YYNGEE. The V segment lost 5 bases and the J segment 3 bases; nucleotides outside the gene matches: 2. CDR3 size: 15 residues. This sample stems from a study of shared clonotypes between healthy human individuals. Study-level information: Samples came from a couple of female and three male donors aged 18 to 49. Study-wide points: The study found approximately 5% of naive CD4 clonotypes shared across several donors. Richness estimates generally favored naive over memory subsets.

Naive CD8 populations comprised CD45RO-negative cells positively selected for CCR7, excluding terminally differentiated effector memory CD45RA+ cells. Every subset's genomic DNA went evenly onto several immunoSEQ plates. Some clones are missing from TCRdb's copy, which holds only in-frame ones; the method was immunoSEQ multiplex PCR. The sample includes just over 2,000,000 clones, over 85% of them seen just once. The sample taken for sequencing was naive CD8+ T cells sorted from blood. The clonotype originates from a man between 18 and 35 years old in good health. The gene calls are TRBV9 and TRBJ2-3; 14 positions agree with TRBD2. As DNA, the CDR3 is TGTGCCAGCAGTTGGACTAGCGGGGGGACAGATACGCAGTATTTT. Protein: CASSWTSGGTDTQYF.